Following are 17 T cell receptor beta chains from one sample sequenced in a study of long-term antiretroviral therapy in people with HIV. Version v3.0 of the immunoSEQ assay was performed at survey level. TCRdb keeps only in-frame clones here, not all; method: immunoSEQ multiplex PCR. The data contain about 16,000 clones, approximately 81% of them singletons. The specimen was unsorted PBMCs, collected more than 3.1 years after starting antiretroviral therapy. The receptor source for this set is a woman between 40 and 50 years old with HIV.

Here the CDR3 reads CAWSNGGSTDTQYF. The CDR3 DNA is TGTGCCTGGAGTAATGGGGGGTCCACAGATACGCAGTATTTT. V gene TRBV30 combines with J gene TRBJ2-3, with D maybe TRBD2 (6 bases). This CDR3 is 14 amino acids long. V gave up 2 bases and J gave up 2 bases, with 11 bases separating them. The germline V gene encodes CDR1 GTSNPN and CDR2 SVGIG (reference sequence).

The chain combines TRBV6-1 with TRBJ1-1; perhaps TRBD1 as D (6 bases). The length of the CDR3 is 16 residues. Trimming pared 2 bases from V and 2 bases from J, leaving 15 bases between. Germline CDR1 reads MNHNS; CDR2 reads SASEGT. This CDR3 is CASSEMGARGNTEAFF. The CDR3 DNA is TGTGCCAGCAGTGAAATGGGGGCTCGCGGAAACACTGAAGCTTTCTTT.

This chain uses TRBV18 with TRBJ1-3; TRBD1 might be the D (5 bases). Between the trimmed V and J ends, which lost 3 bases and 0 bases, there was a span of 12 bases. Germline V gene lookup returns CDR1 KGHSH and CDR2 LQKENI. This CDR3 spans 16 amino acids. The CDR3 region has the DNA TGTGCCAGCTCACCTAAGACAGCGGCCTCTGGAAACACCATATATTTT. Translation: CASSPKTAASGNTIYF.

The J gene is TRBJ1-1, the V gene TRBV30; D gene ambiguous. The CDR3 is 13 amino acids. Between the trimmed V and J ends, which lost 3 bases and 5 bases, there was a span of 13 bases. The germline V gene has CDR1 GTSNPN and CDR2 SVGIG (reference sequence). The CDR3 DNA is TGTGCCTGGAGCCCCGGTGGGGAAACTGAAGCTTTCTTT. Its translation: CAWSPGGETEAFF.

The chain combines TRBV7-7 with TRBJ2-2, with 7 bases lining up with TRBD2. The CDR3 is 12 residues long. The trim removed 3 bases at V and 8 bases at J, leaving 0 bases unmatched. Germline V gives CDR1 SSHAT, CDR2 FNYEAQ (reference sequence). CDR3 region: CASSFGRGELFF. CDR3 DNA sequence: TGTGCCAGCAGCTTCGGGAGGGGGGAGCTGTTTTTT.

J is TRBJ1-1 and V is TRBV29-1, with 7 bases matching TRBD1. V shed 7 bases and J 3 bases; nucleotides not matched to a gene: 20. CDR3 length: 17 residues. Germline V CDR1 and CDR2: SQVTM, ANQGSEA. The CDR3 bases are TGCAGCGATGTAGGGGGGAATGTAGGGGGCGCGTACACTGAAGCTTTCTTT. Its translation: CSDVGGNVGGAYTEAFF.

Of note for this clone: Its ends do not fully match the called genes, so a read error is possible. The DNA for the CDR3 is TGTGCCAGCTCTCCACTAGCGGCCTACAATGAGCAGTTCTTC. The encoded protein is CASSPLAAYNEQFF. The V gene is TRBV18, the J gene TRBJ2-1; 8 nucleotides agree with TRBD2. The germline CDR1 and CDR2 sequences are KGHSH and LQKENI. The CDR3 covers 14 residues.

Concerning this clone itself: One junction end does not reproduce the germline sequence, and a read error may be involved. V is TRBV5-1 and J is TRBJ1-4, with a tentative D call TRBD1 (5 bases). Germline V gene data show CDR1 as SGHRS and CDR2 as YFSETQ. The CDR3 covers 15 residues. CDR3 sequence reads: CASNLYGGEEEKLFF. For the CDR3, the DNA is TGCGCCAGCAACTTGTACGGAGGGGAGGAAGAAAAACTGTTTTTT.

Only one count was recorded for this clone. CDR3 nucleotides: TGTGCCAGCAGTCCAGGACCCGGGGCTGAAGCTTTCTTT. Its translation: CASSPGPGAEAFF. The rearrangement uses TRBV6-5 and TRBJ1-1; the D is unclear. V lost 5 bases and J lost 6, with 13 bases in between. The CDR3 sequence is 13 residues long. Germline V lookup: CDR1 MNHEY, CDR2 SVGAGI.

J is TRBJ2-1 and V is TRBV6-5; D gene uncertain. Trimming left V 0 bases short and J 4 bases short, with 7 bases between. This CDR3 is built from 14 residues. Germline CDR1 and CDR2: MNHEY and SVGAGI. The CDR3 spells CASSYSAVYNEQFF. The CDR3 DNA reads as TGTGCCAGCAGTTACTCAGCCGTTTACAATGAGCAGTTCTTC.

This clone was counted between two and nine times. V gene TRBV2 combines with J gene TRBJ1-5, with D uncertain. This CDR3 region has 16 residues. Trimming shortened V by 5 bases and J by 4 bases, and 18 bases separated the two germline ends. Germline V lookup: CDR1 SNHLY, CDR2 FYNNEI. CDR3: CASSPSPDWGNQPQHF. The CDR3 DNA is TGTGCCAGCAGTCCCAGCCCAGACTGGGGAAATCAGCCCCAGCATTTT. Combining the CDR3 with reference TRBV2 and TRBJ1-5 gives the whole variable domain EPEVTQTPSHQVTQMGQEVILRCVPISNHLYFYWYRQILGQKVEFLVSFYNNEISEKSEIFDDQFSVERPDGSNFTLKIRSTKLEDSAMYFCASSPSPDWGNQPQHFGDGTRLSIL.

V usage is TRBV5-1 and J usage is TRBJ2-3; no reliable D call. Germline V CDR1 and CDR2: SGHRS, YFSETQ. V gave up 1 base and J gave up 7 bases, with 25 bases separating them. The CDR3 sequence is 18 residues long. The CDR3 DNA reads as TGCGCCAGCAGCTTGAATCCGACCGAAGGCCCCCCAATGAATACGCAGTATTTT. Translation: CASSLNPTEGPPMNTQYF.

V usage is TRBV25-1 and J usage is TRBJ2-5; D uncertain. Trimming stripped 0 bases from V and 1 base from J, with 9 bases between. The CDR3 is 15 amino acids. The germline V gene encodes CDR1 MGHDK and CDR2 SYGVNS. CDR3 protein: CASSEYIRSQETQYF. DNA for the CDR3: TGTGCCAGCAGTGAATATATCAGAAGCCAAGAGACCCAGTACTTC.

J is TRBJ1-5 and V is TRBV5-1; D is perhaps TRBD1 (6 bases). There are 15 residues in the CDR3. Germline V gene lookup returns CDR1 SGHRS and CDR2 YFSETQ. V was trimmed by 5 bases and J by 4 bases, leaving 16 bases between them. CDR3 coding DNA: TGCGCCAGCAGTCCGGGACATCCTCGGAATCAGCCCCAGCATTTT. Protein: CASSPGHPRNQPQHF.

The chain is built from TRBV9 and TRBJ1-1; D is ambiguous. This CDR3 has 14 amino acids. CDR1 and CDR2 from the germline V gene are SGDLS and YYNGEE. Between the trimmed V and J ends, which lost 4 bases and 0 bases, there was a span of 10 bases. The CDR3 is CASSPWRMNTEAFF. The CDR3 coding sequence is TGTGCCAGCAGCCCCTGGAGGATGAACACTGAAGCTTTCTTT.

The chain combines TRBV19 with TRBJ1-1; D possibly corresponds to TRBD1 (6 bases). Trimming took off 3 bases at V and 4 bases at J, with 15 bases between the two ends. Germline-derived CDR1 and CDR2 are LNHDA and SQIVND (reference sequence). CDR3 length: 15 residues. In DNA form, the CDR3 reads TGTGCCAGTAGTATGTTTGTTACAGGGACCACTGAAGCTTTCTTT. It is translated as CASSMFVTGTTEAFF.

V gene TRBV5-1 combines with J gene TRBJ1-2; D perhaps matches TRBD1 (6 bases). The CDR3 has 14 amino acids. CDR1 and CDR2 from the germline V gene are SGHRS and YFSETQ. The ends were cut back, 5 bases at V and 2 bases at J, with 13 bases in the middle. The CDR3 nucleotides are TGCGCCAGCAGATCCTCCACAGGGAACTATGGCTACACCTTC. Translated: CASRSSTGNYGYTF.